A selection of T cell receptor beta chains follows, all from one sample in a study of CD8 T cells in ankylosing spondylitis. Using its own MiXCR run on the 5' RACE reads, TCRdb lists one record per CDR3 protein. The sample consists of approximately 150,000 distinct CDR3 sequences, about a third of them appearing once. Material: synovial fluid, either unsorted or a sorted T cell fraction (not recorded which). These receptors originate from a male donor with ankylosing spondylitis. Each CDR3 is given with its conserved first and last residue. The D gene is left open where the match is weak. Rows give clone size only sometimes, using once, few, many, or a class for an expanded clone.

j_call clone_size d_call v_call cdr3_nt cdr3_aa
TRBJ2-3 . TRBD2 TRBV7-2 TGTGCCAGCAGCTTAGAGCCGGGCGGCGGGAGAACAGATACGCAGTATTTT CASSLEPGGGRTDTQYF
TRBJ2-1 . . TRBV6-5 TGTGCCAGCAGTTACACCGACTCGGCCAATGAGCAGTTCTTC CASSYTDSANEQFF
TRBJ1-2 . TRBD1 TRBV9 TGTGCCAGCAGCCCGGTGACAGGGGCTGGCTACACCTTC CASSPVTGAGYTF
TRBJ2-1 . . TRBV28 TGTGCCAGCAGTTTATTATCCCTAAACAATGAGCAGTTCTTC CASSLLSLNNEQFF
TRBJ2-1 . . TRBV29-1 TGCAGCGTGGGGACTTTCTACAATGAGCAGTTCTTC CSVGTFYNEQFF
TRBJ2-3 . . TRBV20-1 TGCAGTGCTAGTAAGGGAGATACGCAGTATTTT CSASKGDTQYF
TRBJ1-4 few . TRBV30 TGTGCCTGGAGTAGGGGGGGTATTAATGAAAAACTGTTTTTT CAWSRGGINEKLFF
TRBJ1-6 . TRBD1 TRBV12-3/TRBV12-4 TGTGCCAGCAGCTCCTCACTCGTACCGGGACAGGGGAATTCACCCCTCCACTTT CASSSSLVPGQGNSPLHF
TRBJ2-3 . TRBD2 TRBV6-5 TGTGCCAGCAGTTCACTAGCGGGGAGTGACACAGATACGCAGTATTTT CASSSLAGSDTDTQYF
TRBJ2-1 . . TRBV28 TGTGCCAGCAGTTCGCCAGGATGGATAACCTACAATGAGCAGTTCTTC CASSSPGWITYNEQFF
TRBJ1-2 few . TRBV20-1 TGCAGTGCTAGAGATACGGGGGGCAACTATGGCTACACCTTC CSARDTGGNYGYTF
TRBJ1-1 . . TRBV6-1 TGTGCCAGCAGTGCCCTGACATTCGCTACCTCTGGGGCTTTCTTT CASSALTFATSGAFF
TRBJ2-3 many TRBD2 TRBV29-1 TGCAGCGTTGAAGATGGACTAGCGGTTTCAGATACGCAGTATTTT CSVEDGLAVSDTQYF
TRBJ2-1 few TRBD2 TRBV3-1 TGTGCCAGCAGCCAAGGACTAGCGGGAAAGAATGAGCAGTTCTTC CASSQGLAGKNEQFF
TRBJ2-1 . TRBD1 TRBV18 TGTGCCAGCTCACTTTGGGGACAGGGGAGCTCCTACAATGAGCAGTTCTTC CASSLWGQGSSYNEQFF
TRBJ2-1 few . TRBV7-9 TGTGCCAGCAGTTCCAAAGGGGATCTCAATGAGCAGTTCTTC CASSSKGDLNEQFF
TRBJ1-5 few . TRBV15 TGTGCCACCAGCAGAGAAACAGGTGGCCGGCCCCAGCATTTT CATSRETGGRPQHF
TRBJ1-1 . . TRBV12-3/TRBV12-4 TGTGCCAGCAGTTTAAGACCAGAAGGAACTGAAGCTTTCTTT CASSLRPEGTEAFF
TRBJ2-1 . TRBD2 TRBV10-3 TGTGCCACCGGGAGAGCGGGAGCCTCCTACAATGAGCAGTTCTTC CATGRAGASYNEQFF
TRBJ2-7 . . TRBV18 TGTGCCAGCTCACCCACGGGAGGCACAGGGTTATCCTACGAGCAGTACTTC CASSPTGGTGLSYEQYF
TRBJ1-1 . TRBD1 TRBV20-1 TGCAGTGCTAGACAGGGGGCGCGAACTGAAGCTTTCTTT CSARQGARTEAFF
TRBJ2-1 . TRBD2 TRBV18 TGTGCCAGCTCACCAATCCCCTCGACTAGCGGGGGGGCAAATGAGCAGTTCTTC CASSPIPSTSGGANEQFF
TRBJ2-3 . . TRBV20-1 TGCAGTGCTAGAGATCTTGAGGGAGAGGAGGGGCGGCGAAGCACAGATACGCAGTATTTT CSARDLEGEEGRRSTDTQYF
TRBJ2-5 . . TRBV11-1 TGTGCCAGCAGCTCCGGGTGGATGGAGACCCAGTACTTC CASSSGWMETQYF
TRBJ1-3 once . TRBV5-1 TGCGCCAGCAGCTTGGGAGGATTTACTGGAAACACCATATATTTT CASSLGGFTGNTIYF
TRBJ1-2 . . TRBV4-2 TGTGCCAGCAGCCAAGATCTTTACTATGGCTACACCTTC CASSQDLYYGYTF
TRBJ2-7 few . TRBV10-3 TGTGCCACCGCTCCGCAGGCCACCTACGAGCAGTACTTC CATAPQATYEQYF
TRBJ2-2 . TRBD2 TRBV9 TGTGCCAGCAGCGTGCGGGAGAGGACCGGGGAGCTGTTTTTT CASSVRERTGELFF
TRBJ2-5 few TRBD1 TRBV6-1 TGTGCCAGCACCCTTGGGACAGGGGGCAGTGAGACCCAGTACTTC CASTLGTGGSETQYF
TRBJ2-1 medium-sized . TRBV29-1 TGCAGCGTAGCGAACTACAATGAGCAGTTCTTC CSVANYNEQFF
TRBJ1-1 . . TRBV6-1 TGTGCCAGCAGTGGGTGGGCCCAAGGGGGATCTCTCACTGAAGCTTTCTTT CASSGWAQGGSLTEAFF
TRBJ2-3 . TRBD2 TRBV20-1 TGCAGTGCCCCCGCGGGGGGGGCGTTTGGAGATACGCAGTATTTT CSAPAGGAFGDTQYF
TRBJ2-2 once . TRBV20-1 TGCAGTGCTCAAGCCCCGGGGACTAACACCGGGGAGCTGTTTTTT CSAQAPGTNTGELFF
TRBJ1-2 . TRBD1 TRBV20-1 TGCAGTGCTAGATCTGGACAGGAGGTGTATGGCTACACCTTC CSARSGQEVYGYTF
TRBJ2-1 . TRBD2 TRBV12-3/TRBV12-4 TGTGCCAGCAGTTTAGCGCTGGGGATAGCGGGGGGCAATGAGCAGTTCTTC CASSLALGIAGGNEQFF
TRBJ2-7 . TRBD1 TRBV5-1 TGCGCCAGCAGCCCTAACCCGGACAGGGCCAACTACGAGCAGTACTTC CASSPNPDRANYEQYF
TRBJ1-1 . TRBD1 TRBV10-3 TGTGCCATCAGTGGGCAAAGACAGGGGGTTTCATTGAACACTGAAGCTTTCTTT CAISGQRQGVSLNTEAFF
TRBJ2-1 . TRBD2 TRBV5-1 TGCGCCAGCAGCTTGGAGAGCGGGGGCCCCTACAATGAGCAGTTCTTC CASSLESGGPYNEQFF
TRBJ1-1 many TRBD1 TRBV20-1 TGCAGTGCCACCAGGGGGGGCACTGAAGCTTTCTTT CSATRGGTEAFF
TRBJ2-7 . TRBD2 TRBV5-1 TGCGCCAGCAGCTTGGATGTTAGCGGGAGCCAATGGACCTACGAGCAGTACTTC CASSLDVSGSQWTYEQYF
TRBJ2-7 few TRBD1 TRBV28 TGTGCCAGCACCCTCACGGGACAGTCCTACGAGCAGTACTTC CASTLTGQSYEQYF
TRBJ1-5 few TRBD1 TRBV10-3 TGTGCCATCAGTGATTTGGGACAGGGTTACCAGCCCCAGCATTTT CAISDLGQGYQPQHF
TRBJ1-6 many . TRBV5-6 TGTGCCAGCAGCTTCAGAGGGGCAGGAATTTCACCCCTCCACTTT CASSFRGAGISPLHF
TRBJ1-4 many . TRBV20-1 TGCAGTGCTAGAGATTCGAGGTCGGGAACTAATGAAAAACTGTTTTTT CSARDSRSGTNEKLFF
TRBJ1-6 few . TRBV6-1 TGTGCCAGCAGGCCGAGCTCCTATAATTCACCCCTCCACTTT CASRPSSYNSPLHF
TRBJ1-6 many TRBD1 TRBV6-5 TGTGCCAGCAGTTCGAAGGGACAGGTCCTTTCACCCCTCCACTTT CASSSKGQVLSPLHF
TRBJ1-1 . . TRBV2 TGTGCCAGCAGTGATATGGGGGGGAACACTGAAGCTTTCTTT CASSDMGGNTEAFF
TRBJ2-1 . TRBD2 TRBV7-2 TGTGCCAGCAAGGCCAGCGGGAGGGAGGGCAATGAGCAGTTCTTC CASKASGREGNEQFF
TRBJ2-1 few TRBD2 TRBV20-1 TGCAGTGCTTATCGAGGGAGTTTCGGGGGGGCCTACAATGAGCAGTTCTTC CSAYRGSFGGAYNEQFF
TRBJ2-3 . TRBD2 TRBV20-1 TGCAGTGCTAGAGACCCCTATAGCGGGAGTTGGGCAGATACGCAGTATTTT CSARDPYSGSWADTQYF
TRBJ2-1 many . TRBV29-1 TGCAGCGTTCCTGTTACCGGAAGGTACAATGAGCAGTTCTTC CSVPVTGRYNEQFF
TRBJ2-3 few TRBD1 TRBV30 TGTGCCTGGAGCTTGGGACAGGGGAGCACAGATACGCAGTATTTT CAWSLGQGSTDTQYF